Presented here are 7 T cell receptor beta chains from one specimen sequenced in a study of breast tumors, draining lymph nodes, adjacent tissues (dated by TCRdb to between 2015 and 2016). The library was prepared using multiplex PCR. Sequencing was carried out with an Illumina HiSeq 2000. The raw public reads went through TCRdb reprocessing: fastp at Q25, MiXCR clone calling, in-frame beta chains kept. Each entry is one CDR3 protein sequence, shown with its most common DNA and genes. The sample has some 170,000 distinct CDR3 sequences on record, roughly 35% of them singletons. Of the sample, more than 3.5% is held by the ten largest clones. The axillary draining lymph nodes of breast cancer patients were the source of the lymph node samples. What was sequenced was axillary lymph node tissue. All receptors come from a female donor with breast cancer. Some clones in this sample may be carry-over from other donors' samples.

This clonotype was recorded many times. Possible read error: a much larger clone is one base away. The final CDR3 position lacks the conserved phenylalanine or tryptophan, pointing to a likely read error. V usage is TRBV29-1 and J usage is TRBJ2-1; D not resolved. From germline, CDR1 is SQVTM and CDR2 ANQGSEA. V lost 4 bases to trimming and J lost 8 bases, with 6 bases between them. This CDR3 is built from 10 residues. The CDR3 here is CSVARDEQFL. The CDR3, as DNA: TGCAGCGTTGCCCGCGATGAGCAGTTCCTC.

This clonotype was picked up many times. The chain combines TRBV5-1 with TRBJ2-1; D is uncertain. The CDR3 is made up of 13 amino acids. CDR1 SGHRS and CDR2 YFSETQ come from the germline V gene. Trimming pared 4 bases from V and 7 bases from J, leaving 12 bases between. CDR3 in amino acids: CASSRLNGNEQFF. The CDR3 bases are TGCGCCAGCAGCCGATTAAACGGGAATGAGCAGTTCTTC.

This CDR3 is CASSVRGLEAAYNEQFF. The CDR3 DNA reads TGTGCCAGCAGCGTAAGAGGGCTAGAGGCAGCCTACAATGAGCAGTTCTTC. The chain is built from TRBV9 and TRBJ2-1; a possible D gene is TRBD2 (5 bases). The V end lost 1 base, the J end lost 2 bases, and 16 bases lay between the germline ends. The germline CDR1 and CDR2 sequences are SGDLS and YYNGEE. The CDR3 covers 17 residues.

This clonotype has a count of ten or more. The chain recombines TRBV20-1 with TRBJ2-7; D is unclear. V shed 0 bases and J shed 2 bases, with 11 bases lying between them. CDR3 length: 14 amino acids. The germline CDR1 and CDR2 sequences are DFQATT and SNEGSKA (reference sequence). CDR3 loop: CSARDVRVTYEQYF. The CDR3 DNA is TGCAGTGCTAGAGATGTTAGGGTTACCTACGAGCAGTACTTC.

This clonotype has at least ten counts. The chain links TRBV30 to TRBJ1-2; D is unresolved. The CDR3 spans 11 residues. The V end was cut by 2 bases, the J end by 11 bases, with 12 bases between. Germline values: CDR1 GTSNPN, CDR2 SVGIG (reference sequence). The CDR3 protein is CAWSQGALYTF. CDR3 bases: TGTGCCTGGAGTCAAGGAGCCCTATACACCTTC. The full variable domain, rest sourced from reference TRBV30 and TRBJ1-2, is SQTIHQWPATLVQPVGSPLSLECTVEGTSNPNLYWYRQAAGRGLQLLFYSVGIGQISSEVPQNLSASRPQDRQFILSSKKLLLSDSGFYLCAWSQGALYTFGSGTRLTVV.

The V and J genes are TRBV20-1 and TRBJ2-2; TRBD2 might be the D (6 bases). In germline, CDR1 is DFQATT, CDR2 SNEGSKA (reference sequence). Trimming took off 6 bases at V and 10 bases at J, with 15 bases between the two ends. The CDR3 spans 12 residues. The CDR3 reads CSAADLAVELFF. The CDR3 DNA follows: TGCAGTGCCGCGGACTTAGCGGTGGAGCTGTTTTTT.

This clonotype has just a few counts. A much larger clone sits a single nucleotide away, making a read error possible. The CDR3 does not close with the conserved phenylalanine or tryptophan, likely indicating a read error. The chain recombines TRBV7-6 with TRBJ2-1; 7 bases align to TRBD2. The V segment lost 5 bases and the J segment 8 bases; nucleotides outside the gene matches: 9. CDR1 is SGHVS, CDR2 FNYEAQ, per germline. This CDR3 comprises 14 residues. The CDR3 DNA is TGTGCCAGCAGCCCTAAGACTAGCATTTATGAGCAGTTCCTC. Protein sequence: CASSPKTSIYEQFL.